This TCR beta chain comes out of a study of long-term antiretroviral therapy in people with HIV. Looking at the study overall: Samples from the earliest time points predate the 2015 immediate-ART recommendation by about a decade. Study observations and caveats: Narrower CDR3 length ranges marked HIV repertoires relative to controls.

The CDR3 extends over 13 amino acids. The germline V gene has CDR1 SGHRS and CDR2 YFSETQ. V was clipped by 5 bases and J by 2 bases, with 10 bases between them. Treatment of all HIV participants took place in the United States. Every specimen held between roughly 1-11 million cryopreserved PBMC. These were thawed and washed before DNA extraction. The assay, immunoSEQ v3.0, was run at survey level. Measured with immunoSEQ multiplex PCR; TCRdb has only the in-frame clones, and not every one. The sample contains tens of thousands of clones, under 85% of which appear only once. To note about this clone: Its antigen is undetermined.

V gene TRBV5-1 combines with J gene TRBJ2-5; D remains ambiguous. The source was unsorted PBMCs, collected 1.1 years before starting antiretroviral therapy. This receptor was taken from a woman aged 40 to 50 with HIV. The CDR3 region is CASRTYSQETQYF. The CDR3 DNA is TGCGCCAGCAGGACCTACTCGCAAGAGACCCAGTACTTC.